The subject of this entry is one T cell receptor beta chain. CDR3 length: 16 residues. Per germline, CDR1 MNHEY and CDR2 SMNVEV (reference sequence). Trimming at V came to 3 bases and at J to 3 bases, leaving 4 bases not matched to a gene. This sample was included in a study of cytomegalovirus exposure and HLA in healthy donors. PCR amplification relied on 60 Vbeta primers (plus 13 Jbeta primers). Assay used: immunoSEQ multiplex PCR; TCRdb lists only in-frame clones, some missing. The data hold over 200,000 clones, with more than 85% observed a single time. This TCR derives from a young woman in good health and CMV-seronegative. This chain joins TRBV27 and TRBJ2-3; 12 nucleotides agree with TRBD1. Sequenced: PBMCs. The CDR3 sequence: CASSLGTGGLTDTQYF. The DNA for the CDR3 is TGTGCCAGCAGTTTGGGGACAGGGGGCTTGACAGATACGCAGTATTTT.